The TCR beta chain under discussion was sequenced for a study of cytomegalovirus exposure and HLA in healthy donors. PCR employed 60 Vbeta and 13 Jbeta primers. Assay used: immunoSEQ multiplex PCR; TCRdb lists only in-frame clones, some missing. Of 130,000 to 150,000 clones detected, roughly 70% appear once; the ten largest clones hold roughly 4.5%. Comment on this clone: Its antigen is still unknown.

General study findings and limits: Investigators reported 164 TCR beta chains as tied to cytomegalovirus.

Sequenced material: PBMCs. This TCR came from a man between 18 and 35 years old in good health and CMV-seropositive.

The CDR3 protein is CAWERTENNQPQHF. CDR3 sequence (DNA): TGTGCCTGGGAAAGGACAGAGAACAATCAGCCCCAGCATTTT. This rearrangement joins TRBV30 to TRBJ1-5, with D perhaps matching TRBD1 (6 bases). Germline CDR1 GTSNPN, CDR2 SVGIG (reference sequence). V lost 5 bases and J 3 bases, leaving 14 bases between the germline ends. The CDR3 is made up of 14 amino acids.